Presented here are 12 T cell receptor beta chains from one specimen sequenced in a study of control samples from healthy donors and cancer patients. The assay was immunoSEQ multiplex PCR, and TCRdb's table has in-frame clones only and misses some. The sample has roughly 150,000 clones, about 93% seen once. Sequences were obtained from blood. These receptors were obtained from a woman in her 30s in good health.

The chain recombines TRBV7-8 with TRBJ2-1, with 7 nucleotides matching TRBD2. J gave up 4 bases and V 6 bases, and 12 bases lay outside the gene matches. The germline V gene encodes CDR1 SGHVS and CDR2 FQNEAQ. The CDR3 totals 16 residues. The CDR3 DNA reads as TGTGCCAGCAGATCCATCCCGGCTAGCGGTTACAATGAGCAGTTCTTC. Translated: CASRSIPASGYNEQFF.

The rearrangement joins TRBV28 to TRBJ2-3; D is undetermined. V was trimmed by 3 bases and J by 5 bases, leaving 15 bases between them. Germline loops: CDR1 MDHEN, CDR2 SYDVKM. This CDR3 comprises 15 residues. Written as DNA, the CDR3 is TGTGCCAGCAGTTTCTTGGGCGGAGCCATAGATACGCAGTATTTT. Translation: CASSFLGGAIDTQYF.

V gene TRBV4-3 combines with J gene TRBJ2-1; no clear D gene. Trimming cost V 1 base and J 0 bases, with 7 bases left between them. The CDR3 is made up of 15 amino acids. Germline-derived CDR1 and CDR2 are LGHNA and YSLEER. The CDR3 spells CASSQVLYSYNEQFF. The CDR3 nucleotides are TGCGCCAGCAGCCAAGTATTGTACTCCTACAATGAGCAGTTCTTC.

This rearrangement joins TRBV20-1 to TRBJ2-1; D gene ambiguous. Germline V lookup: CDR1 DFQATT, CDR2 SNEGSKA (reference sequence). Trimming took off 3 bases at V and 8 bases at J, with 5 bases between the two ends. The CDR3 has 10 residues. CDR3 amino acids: CSASPHEQFF. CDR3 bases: TGCAGTGCTAGTCCCCATGAGCAGTTCTTC.

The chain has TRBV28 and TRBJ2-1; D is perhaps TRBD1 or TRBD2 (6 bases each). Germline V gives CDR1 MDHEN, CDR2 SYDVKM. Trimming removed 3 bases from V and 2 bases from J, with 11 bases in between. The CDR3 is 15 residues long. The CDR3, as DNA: TGTGCCAGCAGTTTGGAGGGGGACACCTACAATGAGCAGTTCTTC. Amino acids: CASSLEGDTYNEQFF. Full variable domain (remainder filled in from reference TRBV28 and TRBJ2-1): DVKVTQSSRYLVKRTGEKVFLECVQDMDHENMFWYRQDPGLGLRLIYFSYDVKMKEKGDIPEGYSVSREKKERFSLILESASTNQTSMYLCASSLEGDTYNEQFFGPGTRLTVL.

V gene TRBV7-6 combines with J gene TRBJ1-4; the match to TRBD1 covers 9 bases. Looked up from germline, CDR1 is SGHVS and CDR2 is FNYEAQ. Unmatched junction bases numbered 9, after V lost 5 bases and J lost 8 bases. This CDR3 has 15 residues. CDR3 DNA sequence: TGTGCCAGCAGCACAACAGGGGGCCAAAGGGAAAAACTGTTTTTT. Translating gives CASSTTGGQREKLFF.

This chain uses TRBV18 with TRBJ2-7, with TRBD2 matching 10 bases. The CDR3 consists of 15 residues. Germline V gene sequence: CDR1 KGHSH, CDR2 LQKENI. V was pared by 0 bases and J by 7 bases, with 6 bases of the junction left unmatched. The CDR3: CASSPPLAGAVEQYF. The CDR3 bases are TGTGCCAGCTCACCACCGCTAGCGGGAGCGGTTGAGCAGTACTTC.

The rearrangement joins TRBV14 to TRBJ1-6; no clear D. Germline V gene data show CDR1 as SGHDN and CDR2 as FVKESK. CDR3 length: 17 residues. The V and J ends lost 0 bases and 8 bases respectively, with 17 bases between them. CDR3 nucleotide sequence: TGTGCCAGCAGCCAAGATCAGGTCGGGGAGGCGGATTCACCCCTCCACTTT. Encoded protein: CASSQDQVGEADSPLHF.

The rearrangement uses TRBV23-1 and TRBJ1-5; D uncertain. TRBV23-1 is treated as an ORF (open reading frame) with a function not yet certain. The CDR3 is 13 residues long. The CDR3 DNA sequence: TGCGCACCCGGGGTTAAACGCAATCAGCCCCAGCATTTT. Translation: CAPGVKRNQPQHF.

CDR3 amino acids: CAWSVRGQVEAFF. For the CDR3, the DNA is TGTGCCTGGAGTGTACGAGGACAGGTTGAAGCTTTCTTT. This rearrangement joins TRBV30 to TRBJ1-1; TRBD1 aligns across 7 bases. Germline V gives CDR1 GTSNPN, CDR2 SVGIG (reference sequence). There are 13 residues in the CDR3. Trimming removed 0 bases from V and 7 bases from J; junction bases left unmatched: 5.

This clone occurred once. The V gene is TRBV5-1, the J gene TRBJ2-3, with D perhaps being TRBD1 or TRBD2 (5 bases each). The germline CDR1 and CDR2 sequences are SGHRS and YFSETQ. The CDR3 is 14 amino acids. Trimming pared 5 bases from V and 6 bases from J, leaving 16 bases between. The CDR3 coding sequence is TGCGCCAGCAGACCGGGACCGTCAGAGGATACGCAGTATTTT. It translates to CASRPGPSEDTQYF.

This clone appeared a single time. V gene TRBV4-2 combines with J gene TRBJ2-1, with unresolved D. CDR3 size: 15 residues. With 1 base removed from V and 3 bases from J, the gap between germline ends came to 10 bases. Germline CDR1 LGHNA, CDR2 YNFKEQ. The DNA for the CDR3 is TGTGCCAGCAGCCAAGGCGGCGGAAACTACAATGAGCAGTTCTTC. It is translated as CASSQGGGNYNEQFF.